The sequence of this T cell receptor beta chain was determined in a study of cytomegalovirus exposure and HLA in healthy donors. Study-wide context: A later analysis reported the roughly 120 validation repertoires used the same platform as the 550 to 700 first-cohort repertoires. Study results and limitations: Some TCR beta chains (more than 150 of them) were listed as cytomegalovirus-associated. In vitro, a few CMV-associated chains proved specific for CMV antigens.

After removal of 5 bases from V and 2 bases from J, the junction contained 5 bases not matched to a gene. This CDR3 contains 14 residues. The germline gives CDR1 SGHDN, CDR2 FVKESK. Sequencing used immunoSEQ multiplex PCR; TCRdb keeps in-frame clones, though not all of them. Among fewer than 250,000 clones listed, approximately 87% were seen once. Notes on this clone: Its target is not known.

This clonotype was sampled from a woman under 30 in good health and CMV-seronegative. V gene TRBV14 combines with J gene TRBJ2-7; 8 nucleotides align to TRBD1. Sequencing was carried out using PBMCs. The CDR3 is CASSYGQGPYEQYF. In DNA, the CDR3 is TGTGCCAGCAGCTATGGACAGGGACCCTACGAGCAGTACTTC.